The 23 T cell receptor beta chains reported below all come from one sample, sequenced in a study of PD-1 blockade in classical Hodgkin lymphoma. There was relapse after autologous stem cell transplantation in every patient, and there was variation in brentuximab vedotin exposure. Measured with immunoSEQ multiplex PCR; TCRdb has only the in-frame clones, and not every one. The sample carries some 4,000 clones, around 65% recorded once. The sequences come from peripheral blood mononuclear cells (PBMCs), collected at baseline. The receptors derive from a human donor with classical Hodgkin lymphoma.

This clone was counted only a few times. The genes are TRBV19 and TRBJ2-7; possibly TRBD2 for D (7 bases). Germline loops: CDR1 LNHDA, CDR2 SQIVND (reference sequence). With 8 bases removed from V and 5 bases from J, the gap between germline ends came to 16 bases. This CDR3 region has 13 residues. The CDR3 here is CASSRGGSNEQYF. CDR3 nucleotide sequence: TGTGCCAGTTCGAGGGGGGGGTCTAACGAGCAGTACTTC.

The chain joins TRBV7-5 to TRBJ2-1; the tabulated D call, TRBD2, remains unverified against the DNA. TRBV7-5 counts as a pseudogene. This CDR3 has 15 residues. This CDR3 is CASSQGLHSYNEQFF. Written as DNA, the CDR3 is TGTGCCAGCAGCCAGGGACTCCACTCCTACAATGAGCAGTTCTTC.

In its sample, this clone ranks as large (0.1 to 1%). The rearrangement links TRBV4-3 to TRBJ1-1, with D possibly matching TRBD1 (5 bases). Germline loops: CDR1 LGHNA, CDR2 YSLEER. The CDR3 covers 14 residues. V lost 6 bases and J lost 6, with 17 bases in between. The DNA for the CDR3 is TGCGCCAGCAGTGCCAGGGTCGCCCAGCCTGAAGCTTTCTTT. Translated: CASSARVAQPEAFF.

The rearrangement links TRBV27 to TRBJ1-5; 9 nucleotides line up with TRBD1. Germline lookup yields CDR1 MNHEY and CDR2 SMNVEV (reference sequence). The V and J ends lost 5 bases and 6 bases, in that order; junction bases with no gene match: 8. The CDR3 sequence is 15 residues long. The CDR3 protein is CASSAGTGSSQPQHF. Here the CDR3 DNA reads TGTGCCAGCAGTGCCGGGACAGGGTCGAGTCAGCCCCAGCATTTT.

The rearrangement uses TRBV28 and TRBJ1-4, with TRBD1 as a possible D gene (6 bases). CDR1 is MDHEN and CDR2 is SYDVKM in the germline V gene. V was trimmed by 8 bases and J by 8 bases, leaving 18 bases between them. The length of the CDR3 is 14 residues. The CDR3 reads CASGRTVLLEKLFF. The CDR3 DNA reads as TGTGCCAGCGGGAGGACAGTTCTTTTAGAAAAACTGTTTTTT.

The gene calls are TRBV11-2 and TRBJ2-7, with 8 nucleotides matching TRBD2. Germline CDR1 SGHAT, CDR2 FQNNGV. The CDR3 consists of 15 residues. With 5 bases clipped from V and 2 bases from J, the junction kept 8 bases outside the gene matches. The CDR3 DNA reads as TGTGCCAGCAGCCTCGGACTAGCCGGGGCCTACGAGCAGTACTTC. Translation: CASSLGLAGAYEQYF.

The chain employs TRBV7-9 and TRBJ2-1, with D possibly being TRBD2 (6 bases). This CDR3 spans 14 amino acids. Germline CDR1 is SEHNR and CDR2 is FQNEAQ (reference sequence). V was cut by 1 base and J by 8 bases, with 12 bases left in between. CDR3 loop: CASSLGGNIDEQFF. The CDR3 nucleotides are TGTGCCAGCAGCTTAGGCGGGAACATCGATGAGCAGTTCTTC.

The table lists this clone with a few counts. The rearrangement links TRBV5-4 to TRBJ1-4; no definite D call. The CDR3 loop spans 15 amino acids. The germline CDR1 and CDR2 sequences are SGHNT and YYREEE (reference sequence). The V gene lost 0 bases and the J gene lost 7 bases, with 13 bases spanning the gap. The CDR3 DNA reads as TGTGCCAGCAGCTTGGCCGGGGTAGGCATTGAAAAACTGTTTTTT. The encoded protein is CASSLAGVGIEKLFF.

This clone was recorded once. This sequence joins TRBV9 and TRBJ1-1; TRBD1 matches at 7 bases. The CDR3 runs 14 residues. After removal of 3 bases from V and 2 bases from J, the junction contained 4 bases not matched to a gene. Germline V gives CDR1 SGDLS, CDR2 YYNGEE. This chain's CDR3 is CASSERDSNTEAFF. The CDR3 bases are TGTGCCAGCAGCGAAAGGGACAGTAACACTGAAGCTTTCTTT.

The J gene is TRBJ2-7, the V gene TRBV5-1; D is uncertain. V lost 1 base and J 5 bases, leaving 7 bases between the germline ends. The CDR3 is 12 residues long. Germline V CDR1 and CDR2: SGHRS, YFSETQ. In DNA form, the CDR3 reads TGCGCCAGCAGCTTGAACGTTCACGAGCAGTACTTC. It is translated as CASSLNVHEQYF.

Within the sample, this clone is medium-sized (0.01 to 0.1%). The same CDR3 is also encoded by other DNA sequences in this sample. This sequence joins TRBV19 and TRBJ2-1; 8 bases fit TRBD2. This CDR3 comprises 15 residues. CDR1 LNHDA and CDR2 SQIVND come from the germline V gene (reference sequence). Losses at the gene ends were 3 bases for V and 2 bases for J; bases not matched to a gene: 3. This CDR3 is CASSITSGAYNEQFF. CDR3 nucleotides: TGTGCCAGTAGTATCACTAGCGGCGCCTACAATGAGCAGTTCTTC.

This clone was recorded once. The V gene is TRBV28, the J gene TRBJ2-3, with a tentative D call TRBD1 (7 bases). Deletions cut 5 bases from V and 2 bases from J, with 14 bases between. The germline gives CDR1 MDHEN, CDR2 SYDVKM. The CDR3 runs 15 residues. CDR3 protein: CASSRGTADTDTQYF. CDR3 DNA sequence: TGTGCCAGCAGTCGGGGGACAGCAGACACAGATACGCAGTATTTT.

With regard to this clone: The sample holds other DNA sequences that translate to the same CDR3. The J gene is TRBJ2-7, the V gene TRBV5-1; 9 bases fit TRBD2. V dropped 1 base and J dropped 3; count of bases not matched to a gene: 5. The CDR3 loop spans 15 amino acids. In germline, CDR1 is SGHRS, CDR2 YFSETQ. The CDR3 spells CASSLTAGGGYEQYF. In DNA, the CDR3 is TGCGCCAGCAGCTTGACAGCGGGAGGCGGCTACGAGCAGTACTTC.

This clone was detected once. The V gene is TRBV10-1, the J gene TRBJ1-2, with D possibly matching TRBD1 (5 bases). This CDR3 has 17 residues. With 4 bases removed from V and 3 bases from J, the gap between germline ends came to 21 bases. Germline V CDR1 and CDR2: WNHNN, SYGVQD (reference sequence). The CDR3, as DNA: TGCGCCAGCAGTGGACCCCTCCCTTCGCAGGGACACTATGGCTACACCTTC. Amino acids: CASSGPLPSQGHYGYTF.

This rearrangement joins TRBV14 to TRBJ2-3; no clear D gene. Trimming took off 5 bases at V and 8 bases at J, with 14 bases between the two ends. Germline assignment: CDR1 SGHDN and CDR2 FVKESK. CDR3 size: 13 residues. The CDR3 sequence is CASSDGPLSTQYF. The CDR3 nucleotides read TGTGCCAGCAGCGATGGGCCCTTGTCTACGCAGTATTTT.

CDR3 bases: TGTGCCAGCAGTTTTCAGGGCTACAATGAGCAGTTCTTC. Its protein is CASSFQGYNEQFF. V is TRBV28 and J is TRBJ2-1; D might be TRBD1 (5 bases). Deletions cut 3 bases from V and 3 bases from J, with 6 bases between. The CDR3 runs to 13 residues. Germline values: CDR1 MDHEN, CDR2 SYDVKM. The whole variable domain, filled in from reference TRBV28 and TRBJ2-1, reads DVKVTQSSRYLVKRTGEKVFLECVQDMDHENMFWYRQDPGLGLRLIYFSYDVKMKEKGDIPEGYSVSREKKERFSLILESASTNQTSMYLCASSFQGYNEQFFGPGTRLTVL.

The chain has TRBV9 and TRBJ2-5; D not certain. CDR1 is SGDLS and CDR2 is YYNGEE in the germline V gene. V dropped 0 bases and J dropped 5 bases, with 11 bases sitting between them. The length of the CDR3 is 14 residues. As DNA, the CDR3 is TGTGCCAGCAGCGTAGAAGGCTCGTACGAGACCCAGTACTTC. Translated, it gives CASSVEGSYETQYF.

The V call is TRBV6-6, the J call TRBJ2-7, with TRBD1 as a possible D gene (7 bases). Trimming stripped 6 bases from V and 5 bases from J, with 11 bases between. CDR1 is MNHNY and CDR2 is SVGAGI in the germline V gene (reference sequence). This CDR3 comprises 12 residues. The DNA of the CDR3 is TGTGCCAGCAGCCCAGGGGGGCACGAGCAGTACTTC. It codes for CASSPGGHEQYF.

V usage is TRBV14 and J usage is TRBJ1-2; D call uncertain. The CDR3 has 12 amino acids. Trimming took 4 bases from V and 10 from J, leaving 13 bases between them. CDR1 and CDR2 from the germline V gene are SGHDN and FVKESK. CDR3 sequence: CASSRDGLSYTF. CDR3 sequence (DNA): TGTGCCAGCAGCCGAGATGGACTGTCCTACACCTTC.

The chain recombines TRBV6-1 with TRBJ1-2; no definite D call. This CDR3 contains 14 residues. Trimming pared 1 base from V and 3 bases from J, leaving 9 bases between. Germline CDR1 and CDR2: MNHNS and SASEGT. The CDR3 is CASSEEGSYYGYTF. In DNA form, the CDR3 reads TGTGCCAGCAGTGAAGAGGGCAGCTACTATGGCTACACCTTC.

This clone was seen only once. The V call is TRBV2, the J call TRBJ2-5; 10 bases agree with TRBD1. Germline V CDR1 and CDR2: SNHLY, FYNNEI. V gave up 6 bases and J gave up 2 bases; unmatched junction bases: 6. This CDR3 comprises 15 residues. The CDR3, as DNA: TGTGCCAGCAGGACAGGGGGCCCTTTACAAGAGACCCAGTACTTC. It codes for CASRTGGPLQETQYF.

This clone was found once. The chain joins TRBV7-9 to TRBJ1-5; a weak D match, TRBD1 (5 bases). CDR1 and CDR2 from the germline V gene are SEHNR and FQNEAQ (reference sequence). The germline V and J ends were trimmed by 1 base and 8 bases, with 12 bases remaining between them. CDR3 length equals 14 residues. The CDR3 sequence: CASSLEAGWEPQHF. CDR3 nucleotide sequence: TGTGCCAGCAGCTTAGAGGCAGGGTGGGAGCCCCAGCATTTT.

The chain joins TRBV30 to TRBJ1-5; D gene unclear. Per the germline V gene, CDR1 is GTSNPN and CDR2 is SVGIG (reference sequence). CDR3 size: 13 residues. V was trimmed by 3 bases and J by 4 bases, leaving 10 bases between them. Here the CDR3 DNA reads TGTGCCTGGAGCGGTGGGAGGAATCAGCCCCAGCATTTT. Its translation: CAWSGGRNQPQHF.